Reported below is one T cell receptor beta chain. Original handling: Amplification with reference gene primers provided the estimates of nucleated cell counts. Generated by immunoSEQ multiplex PCR, the TCRdb table keeps only in-frame clones and is missing some. The DNA was the basis for D and trimming; V, J and clone size are from that table. The sample lists about 120,000 clones, around 63% occurring once. These data belong to a study of blood T cell repertoires in COVID-19. Study overall: Samples came from the United States, Italy and Spain, spanning acute and convalescent COVID-19. In each case, the material was cDNA or gDNA derived from T cells, B-cell-depleted T cells, or PBMCs.

Sequencing was done on a sample of peripheral blood. The clonotype originates from a woman in her 70s with acute or convalescent COVID-19.

The DNA of the CDR3 is TGTGCCAGCAGCCAACGACAGGGGGCTGGCGGGAACACTGAAGCTTTCTTT. It yields the protein CASSQRQGAGGNTEAFF. V usage is TRBV7-8 and J usage is TRBJ1-1; 10 bases align to TRBD1. Germline values: CDR1 SGHVS, CDR2 FQNEAQ. This CDR3 has 17 amino acids. The junction had 10 bases not matched to a gene; V was cut back by 5 bases and J by 1 base.